This TCR beta chain was sequenced during a study of T cell responses to AZD1222 COVID-19 vaccine. Study-wide results and caveats: Repertoire samples came only from after the peak T cell response. As reported, nearly half of all spike-specific TCRs target variant regions that are unmutated.

About this clone itself: As yet, its antigen is unknown.

This CDR3 is built from 16 residues. The J segment lost 7 bases and the V segment lost 2 bases, leaving 14 bases of the junction unmatched. In germline, CDR1 is SGHDT, CDR2 YYEEEE. Libraries were prepared by immunoSEQ multiplex PCR; TCRdb keeps only in-frame clonotypes and omits some of them. The sample has over 110,000 clones; about 92% are singletons. This TCR came from an adult in good health. The chain carries TRBV5-6 and TRBJ2-7; 8 positions agree with TRBD1. The material sequenced was peripheral blood, taken on day 0 of AZD1222 vaccination. This CDR3 reads CASSLTTGALTREQYF. Here the CDR3 DNA reads TGTGCCAGCAGCTTAACGACAGGGGCCCTGACTAGGGAGCAGTACTTC.